This T cell receptor beta chain stems from a study of T cell responses to AZD1222 COVID-19 vaccine. Libraries were prepared by immunoSEQ multiplex PCR; TCRdb keeps only in-frame clonotypes and omits some of them. The sample shows about 140,000 clones, about 88% of them seen only once. Trimming stripped 6 bases from V and 6 bases from J, with 20 bases between. Germline CDR1 reads LNHDA; CDR2 reads SQIVND (reference sequence). The CDR3 spans 15 residues. Here the sequenced sample was peripheral blood, taken 28 days after the second AZD1222 dose. This chain uses TRBV19 with TRBJ1-1; a weak D match, TRBD1 (6 bases). This TCR was recovered from an adult who received the AZD1222 COVID-19 vaccine. This chain's CDR3 is CASRKGDTRGAEAFF. CDR3 coding DNA: TGTGCCAGTAGGAAGGGGGACACCAGAGGCGCTGAAGCTTTCTTT.